This T cell receptor (beta chain) was found in a study of cytomegalovirus exposure and HLA in healthy donors. Study-wide findings and caveats: Listed as cytomegalovirus-associated were 150 or so TCR beta chains.

V was pared by 5 bases and J by 11 bases, with 13 bases of the junction left unmatched. CDR1 MDHEN and CDR2 SYDVKM come from the germline V gene. CDR3 length: 15 amino acids. 13 Jbeta primers and 60 Vbeta primers were used for the PCR. The protocol was immunoSEQ multiplex PCR, while the TCRdb copy is restricted to in-frame clones and leaves out a portion. The sample lists roughly 120,000 clones; around four fifths were seen once. About this clone: Its target is not known.

The sequence came from a male donor in good health and CMV-seropositive. The V and J genes are TRBV28 and TRBJ1-2; 11 bases are a match to TRBD1. Source material: PBMCs. This CDR3 reads CASSPPAGTGGGYTF. Here the CDR3 DNA reads TGTGCCAGCAGTCCACCCGCCGGGACAGGGGGAGGATACACCTTC.